This T cell receptor beta chain is from a study of T cells after yellow fever vaccination. Study context: Those fractions that held only low numbers of cells were prepared using the SMART-Seq v4 Ultra Low Input RNA kit. Study outcomes and limitations: It was a small share of clonotypes that appeared in both CD4 and CD8 compartments. FACS-sorted repertoires could contain abundant clonotypes contaminating from the bulk population.

CDR3 length: 14 residues. Trimming removed 3 bases from V and 9 bases from J, with 15 bases in between. Per germline, CDR1 KGHDR and CDR2 SFDVKD. Details on this clonotype: As yet, its antigen is unknown.

Via MiXCR, TCRdb re-called the 5' RACE reads, giving one row per CDR3 protein. This sample yields approximately 550,000 distinct CDR3 sequences, of which over 15% are seen a single time; 13% to 15% belongs to the top ten. Sequenced material: PBMCs, taken 15 days after the yellow fever booster vaccination. The TCR sequence derives from a man aged 25 to 45 who received the YFV17D yellow fever vaccine. The rearrangement links TRBV24-1 to TRBJ2-3; D is perhaps TRBD1 (6 bases). Here the CDR3 DNA reads TGTGCCACCAGTGATACAGAGTTGGGGGCCACGCAGTATTTT. Its protein product is CATSDTELGATQYF.